This T cell receptor beta chain was identified in a study of blood T cell repertoires in COVID-19. Study-wide context: Collection of acute and convalescent COVID-19 samples took place in the United States, Italy and Spain. PBMCs, B-cell-depleted T cells, or T cells were the source of the cDNA or gDNA that made up the material.

Original processing methods: By means of reference gene primer amplification, nucleated cell counts were estimated. The data were produced by immunoSEQ multiplex PCR, yet TCRdb's version contains in-frame clones alone and is incomplete. From that table come the V and J calls and clone size; the DNA was used to work out D and trimming. The table records some 88,000 clones, under 90% of them present only once. There are 15 residues in the CDR3. The germline CDR1 and CDR2 sequences are MNHEY and SVGEGT. V lost 4 bases, J lost 7 bases, and 8 bases stayed unmatched. The V and J genes are TRBV6-2 or TRBV6-3 and TRBJ1-5; TRBD1 matches 9 bases. The receptor's source is a woman aged 65 to 85 with acute or convalescent COVID-19. Material for sequencing was peripheral blood. CDR3 sequence: CASSSGTGLNQPQHF. In DNA, the CDR3 is TGTGCCAGCAGTTCCGGGACAGGGCTGAACCAGCCCCAGCATTTT.